This T cell receptor beta chain was identified in a study of early T cells in non-severe SARS-CoV-2 infection. Each single cDNA molecule received a unique molecular identifier. Via MiXCR, TCRdb re-called the 5' RACE reads, giving one row per CDR3 protein. The sample shows under 85,000 distinct CDR3 sequences, about 12% of them seen only once. This clonotype was counted ten times or more. The sequence derives from an adult who was a healthcare worker with PCR-confirmed SARS-CoV-2 infection or an uninfected control (not recorded which). The material sequenced was whole blood.

The CDR3 protein is CASSLVPGPNTGELFF. The CDR3 bases are TGTGCCAGCAGCTTAGTTCCAGGGCCGAACACCGGGGAGCTGTTTTTT. The V gene is TRBV7-6, the J gene TRBJ2-2, with D perhaps matching TRBD1 (5 bases). Trimming left V 1 base short and J 0 bases short, with 9 bases between. The CDR3 spans 16 residues. Germline CDR1 reads SGHVS; CDR2 reads FNYEAQ.